The T cell receptor (beta chain) under discussion was sequenced for a study of T-cell memory formation after mild COVID-19. Only a few counts were recorded for this clonotype. Trimming at V came to 6 bases and at J to 5 bases, leaving 4 bases not matched to a gene. The CDR3 has 13 amino acids. Looked up from germline, CDR1 is SQVTM and CDR2 is ANQGSEA. 5'RACE primed at constant segments yielded TCR alpha and TCR beta cDNA libraries bearing sample barcodes and UMIs. In TCRdb, the 5' RACE reads were re-called with MiXCR into one record per CDR3 protein. In the table there are about 280,000 distinct CDR3 sequences, under 8.5% of which are singletons.

The chain is built from TRBV29-1 and TRBJ2-1; TRBD2 aligns across 10 bases. The sequence was collected from a man aged 18 to 30 who had mild COVID-19 (a few samples of this study predate the infection). Cell type and time point are not known. Sample: PBMCs or a T cell subset sorted from them (not recorded which). The CDR3 protein is CSVGTSVNNEQFF. CDR3 coding DNA: TGCAGCGTAGGGACTAGCGTTAACAATGAGCAGTTCTTC.